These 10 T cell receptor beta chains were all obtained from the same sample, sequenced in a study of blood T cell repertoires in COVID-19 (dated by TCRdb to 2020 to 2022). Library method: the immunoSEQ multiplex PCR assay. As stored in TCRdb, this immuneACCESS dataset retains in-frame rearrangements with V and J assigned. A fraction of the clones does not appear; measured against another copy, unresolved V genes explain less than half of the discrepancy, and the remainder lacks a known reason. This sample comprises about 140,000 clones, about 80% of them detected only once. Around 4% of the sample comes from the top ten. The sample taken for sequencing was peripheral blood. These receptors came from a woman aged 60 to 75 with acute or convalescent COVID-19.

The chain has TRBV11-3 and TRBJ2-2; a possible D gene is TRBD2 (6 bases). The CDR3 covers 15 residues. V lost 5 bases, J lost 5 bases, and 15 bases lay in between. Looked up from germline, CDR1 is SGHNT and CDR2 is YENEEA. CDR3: CASSRAGTPTGELFF. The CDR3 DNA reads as TGTGCCAGCAGCAGAGCGGGCACCCCAACCGGGGAGCTGTTTTTT.

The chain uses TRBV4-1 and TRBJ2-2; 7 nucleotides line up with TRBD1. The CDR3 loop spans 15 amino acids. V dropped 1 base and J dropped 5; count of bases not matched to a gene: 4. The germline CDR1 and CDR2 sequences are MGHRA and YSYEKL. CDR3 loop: CASSQGATGTGELFF. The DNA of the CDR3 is TGCGCCAGCAGCCAAGGCGCGACAGGGACCGGGGAGCTGTTTTTT.

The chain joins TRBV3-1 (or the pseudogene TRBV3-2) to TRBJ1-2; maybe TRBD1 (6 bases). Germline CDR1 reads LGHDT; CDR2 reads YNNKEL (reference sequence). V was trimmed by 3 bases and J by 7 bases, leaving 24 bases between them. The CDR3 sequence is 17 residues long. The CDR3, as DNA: TGTGCCAGCAGCCAGGGAGCAGGGGCCCCGCCTACGAGTGGCTACACCTTC. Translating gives CASSQGAGAPPTSGYTF.

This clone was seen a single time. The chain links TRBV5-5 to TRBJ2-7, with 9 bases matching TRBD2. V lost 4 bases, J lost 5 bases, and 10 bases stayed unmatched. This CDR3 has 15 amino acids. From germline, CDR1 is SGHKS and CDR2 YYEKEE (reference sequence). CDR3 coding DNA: TGTGCCAGCAGCCTTCTAGCGGGAAGCCCCCACGAGCAGTACTTC. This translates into CASSLLAGSPHEQYF.

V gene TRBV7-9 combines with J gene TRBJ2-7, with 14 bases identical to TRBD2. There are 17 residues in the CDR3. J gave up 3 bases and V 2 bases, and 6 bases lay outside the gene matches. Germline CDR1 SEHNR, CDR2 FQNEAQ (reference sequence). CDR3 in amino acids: CASSLSGLAGGGYEQYF. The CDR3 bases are TGTGCCAGCAGCTTATCCGGACTAGCGGGAGGAGGCTACGAGCAGTACTTC. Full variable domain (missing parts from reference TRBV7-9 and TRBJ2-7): DTGVSQNPRHKITKRGQNVTFRCDPISEHNRLYWYRQTLGQGPEFLTYFQNEAQLEKSRLLSDRFSAERPKGSFSTLEIQRTEQGDSAMYLCASSLSGLAGGGYEQYFGPGTRLTVT.

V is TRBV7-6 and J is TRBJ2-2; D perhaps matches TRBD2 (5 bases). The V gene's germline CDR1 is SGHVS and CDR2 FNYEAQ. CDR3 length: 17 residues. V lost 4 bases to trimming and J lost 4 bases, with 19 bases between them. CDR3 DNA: TGTGCCAGCAGCTACCGTTCCCCGGAGGAGCCCACCGGGGAGCTGTTTTTT. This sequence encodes CASSYRSPEEPTGELFF.

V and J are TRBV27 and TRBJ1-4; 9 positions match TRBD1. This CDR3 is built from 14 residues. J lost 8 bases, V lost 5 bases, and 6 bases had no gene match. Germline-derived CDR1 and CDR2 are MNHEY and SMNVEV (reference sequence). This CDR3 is CASSQGQGREKLFF. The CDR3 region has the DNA TGTGCCAGCAGTCAAGGACAGGGGAGGGAAAAACTGTTTTTT.

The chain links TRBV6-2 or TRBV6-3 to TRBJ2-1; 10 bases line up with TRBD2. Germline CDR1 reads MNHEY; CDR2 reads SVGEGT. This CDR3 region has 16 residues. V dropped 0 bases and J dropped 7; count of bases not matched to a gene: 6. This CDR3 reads CASSYSPSGSKNEQFF. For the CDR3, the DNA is TGTGCCAGCAGTTACTCCCCTAGCGGGAGCAAGAATGAGCAGTTCTTC.

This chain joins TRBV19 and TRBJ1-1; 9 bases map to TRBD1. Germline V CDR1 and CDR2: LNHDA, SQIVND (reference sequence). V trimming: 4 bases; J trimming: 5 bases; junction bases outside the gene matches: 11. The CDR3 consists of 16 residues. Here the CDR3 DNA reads TGTGCCAGTAGTAGGGGCAACAGGGGGCTGGGTACTGAAGCTTTCTTT. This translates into CASSRGNRGLGTEAFF. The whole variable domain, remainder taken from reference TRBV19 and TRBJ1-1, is DGGITQSPKYLFRKEGQNVTLSCEQNLNHDAMYWYRQDPGQGLRLIYYSQIVNDFQKGDIAEGYSVSREKKESFPLTVTSAQKNPTAFYLCASSRGNRGLGTEAFFGQGTRLTVV.

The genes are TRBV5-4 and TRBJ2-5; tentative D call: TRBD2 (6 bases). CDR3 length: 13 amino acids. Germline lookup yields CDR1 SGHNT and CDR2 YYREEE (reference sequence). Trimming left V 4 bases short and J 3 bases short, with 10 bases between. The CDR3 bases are TGTGCCAGCAGCGTCCCGGGAGAAGAGACCCAGTACTTC. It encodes CASSVPGEETQYF.